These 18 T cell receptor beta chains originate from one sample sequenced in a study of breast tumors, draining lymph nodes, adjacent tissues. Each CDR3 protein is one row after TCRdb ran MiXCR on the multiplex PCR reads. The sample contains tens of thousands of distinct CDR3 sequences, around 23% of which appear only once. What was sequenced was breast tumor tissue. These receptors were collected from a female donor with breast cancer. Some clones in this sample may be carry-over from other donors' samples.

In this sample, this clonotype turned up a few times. CDR3 coding DNA: TGTGCCAGCAGCGGGGGTGGAGCCAATGAAAAACTGTTTTTT. This codes for CASSGGGANEKLFF. This rearrangement joins TRBV9 to TRBJ1-4; D is unclear. V dropped 3 bases and J dropped 5 bases, with 11 bases sitting between them. In germline, CDR1 is SGDLS, CDR2 YYNGEE. This CDR3 has 14 amino acids.

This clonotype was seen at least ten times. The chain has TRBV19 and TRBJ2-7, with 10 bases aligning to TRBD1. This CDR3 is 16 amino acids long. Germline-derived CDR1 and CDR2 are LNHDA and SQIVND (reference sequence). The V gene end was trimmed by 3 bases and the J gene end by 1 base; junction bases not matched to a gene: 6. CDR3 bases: TGTGCCAGTAGTATGGAAGGACAGGGGGGATCCTACGAGCAGTACTTC. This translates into CASSMEGQGGSYEQYF.

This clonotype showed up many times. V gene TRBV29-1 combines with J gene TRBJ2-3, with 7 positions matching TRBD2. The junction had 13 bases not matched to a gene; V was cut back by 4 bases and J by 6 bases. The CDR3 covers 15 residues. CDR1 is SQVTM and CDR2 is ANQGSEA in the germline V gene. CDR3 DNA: TGCAGCGTTGCAGCCCCCGCCGGGAGGACGGATACGCAGTATTTT. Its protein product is CSVAAPAGRTDTQYF.

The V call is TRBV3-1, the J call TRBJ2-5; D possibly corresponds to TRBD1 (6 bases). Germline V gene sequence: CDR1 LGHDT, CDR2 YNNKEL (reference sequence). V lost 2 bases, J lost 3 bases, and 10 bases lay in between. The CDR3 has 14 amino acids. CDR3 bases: TGTGCCAGCAGCCAAAGGGCAGGGGAAGAGACCCAGTACTTC. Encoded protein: CASSQRAGEETQYF.

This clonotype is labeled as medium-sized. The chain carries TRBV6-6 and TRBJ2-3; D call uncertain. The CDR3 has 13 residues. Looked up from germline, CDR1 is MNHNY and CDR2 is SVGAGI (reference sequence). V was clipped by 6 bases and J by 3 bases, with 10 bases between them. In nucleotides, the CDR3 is TGTGCCAGCAGCGGCATCCTGACAGATACGCAGTATTTT. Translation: CASSGILTDTQYF.

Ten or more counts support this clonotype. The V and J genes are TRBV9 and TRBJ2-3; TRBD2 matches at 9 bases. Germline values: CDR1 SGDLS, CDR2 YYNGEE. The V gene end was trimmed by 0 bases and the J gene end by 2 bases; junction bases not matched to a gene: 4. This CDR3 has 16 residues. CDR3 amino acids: CASSVEAGGFTDTQYF. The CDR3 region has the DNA TGTGCCAGCAGCGTAGAGGCGGGGGGGTTCACAGATACGCAGTATTTT.

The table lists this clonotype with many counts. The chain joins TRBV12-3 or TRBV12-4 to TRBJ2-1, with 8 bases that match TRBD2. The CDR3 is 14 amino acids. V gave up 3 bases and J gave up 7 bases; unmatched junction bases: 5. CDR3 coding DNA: TGTGCCAGCAGTTTGGGGACTAGGATGAATGAGCAGTTCTTC. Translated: CASSLGTRMNEQFF.

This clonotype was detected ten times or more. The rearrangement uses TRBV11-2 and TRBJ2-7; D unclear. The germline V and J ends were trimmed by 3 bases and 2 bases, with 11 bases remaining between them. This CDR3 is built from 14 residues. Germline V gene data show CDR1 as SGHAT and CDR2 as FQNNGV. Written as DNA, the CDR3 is TGTGCCAGCAGCTTCTCAGATCCAACCTACGAGCAGTACTTC. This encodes CASSFSDPTYEQYF.

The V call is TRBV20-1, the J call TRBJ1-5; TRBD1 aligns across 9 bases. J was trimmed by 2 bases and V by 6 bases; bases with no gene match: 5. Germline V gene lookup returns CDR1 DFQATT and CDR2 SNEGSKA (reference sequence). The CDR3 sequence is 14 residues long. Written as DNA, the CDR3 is TGCAGTGCCAGGGACAGGGCTCGCAATCAGCCCCAGCATTTT. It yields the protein CSARDRARNQPQHF.

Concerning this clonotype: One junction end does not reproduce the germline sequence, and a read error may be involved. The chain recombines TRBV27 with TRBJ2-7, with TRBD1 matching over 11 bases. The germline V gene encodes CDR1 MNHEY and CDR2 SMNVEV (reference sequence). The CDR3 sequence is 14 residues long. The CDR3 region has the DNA TGTGCCAGCAGTCCCGGGACAGGGGGGTACGAGCAGCACTTC. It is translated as CASSPGTGGYEQHF.

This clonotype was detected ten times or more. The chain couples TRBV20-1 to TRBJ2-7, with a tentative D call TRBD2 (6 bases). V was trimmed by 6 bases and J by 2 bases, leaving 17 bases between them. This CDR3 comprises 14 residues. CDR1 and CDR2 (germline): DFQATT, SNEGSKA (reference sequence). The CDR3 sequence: CSARRDLGPYEQYF. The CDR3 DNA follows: TGCAGTGCCCGGCGGGACCTTGGGCCCTACGAGCAGTACTTC.

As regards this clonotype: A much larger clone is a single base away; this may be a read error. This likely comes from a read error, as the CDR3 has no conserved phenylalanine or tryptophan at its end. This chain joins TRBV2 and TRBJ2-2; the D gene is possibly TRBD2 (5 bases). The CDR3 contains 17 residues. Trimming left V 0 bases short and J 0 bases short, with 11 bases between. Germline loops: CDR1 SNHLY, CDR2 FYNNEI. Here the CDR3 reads CASSEAGSASNTGELFV. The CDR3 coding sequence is TGTGCCAGCAGTGAAGCTGGTAGCGCCTCGAACACCGGGGAGCTGTTTGTT.

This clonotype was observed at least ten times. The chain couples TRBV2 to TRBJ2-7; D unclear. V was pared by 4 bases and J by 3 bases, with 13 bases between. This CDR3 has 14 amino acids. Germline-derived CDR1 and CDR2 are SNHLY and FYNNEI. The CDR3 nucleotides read TGTGCCAGCAGTGTCGATCTTGGAAACTACGAGCAGTACTTC. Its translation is CASSVDLGNYEQYF.

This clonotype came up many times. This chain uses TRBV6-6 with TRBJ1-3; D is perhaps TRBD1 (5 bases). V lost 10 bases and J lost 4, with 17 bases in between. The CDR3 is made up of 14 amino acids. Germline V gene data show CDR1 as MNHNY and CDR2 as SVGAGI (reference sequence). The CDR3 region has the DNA TGTGCCACCTCGGGGGGAACGGCCGGAAACACCATATATTTT. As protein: CATSGGTAGNTIYF.

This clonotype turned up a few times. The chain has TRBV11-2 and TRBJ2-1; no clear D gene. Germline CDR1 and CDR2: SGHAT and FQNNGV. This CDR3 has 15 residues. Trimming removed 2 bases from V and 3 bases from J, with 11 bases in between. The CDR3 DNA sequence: TGTGCCAGCAGCTTAAACCCCAATCTCTACAATGAGCAGTTCTTC. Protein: CASSLNPNLYNEQFF.

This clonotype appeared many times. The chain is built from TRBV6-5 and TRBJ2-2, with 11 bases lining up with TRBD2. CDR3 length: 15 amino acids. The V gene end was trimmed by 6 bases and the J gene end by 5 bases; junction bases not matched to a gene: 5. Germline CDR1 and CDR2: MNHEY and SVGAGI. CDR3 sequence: CASSRTSGGTGELFF. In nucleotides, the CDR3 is TGTGCCAGCAGCCGAACTAGCGGGGGTACCGGGGAGCTGTTTTTT.

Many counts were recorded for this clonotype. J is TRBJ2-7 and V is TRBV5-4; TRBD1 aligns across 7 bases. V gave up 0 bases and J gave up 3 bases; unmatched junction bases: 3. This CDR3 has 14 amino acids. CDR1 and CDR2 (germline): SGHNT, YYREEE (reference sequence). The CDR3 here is CASSLGDRYYEQYF. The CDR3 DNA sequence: TGTGCCAGCAGCTTGGGGGACAGATACTACGAGCAGTACTTC.

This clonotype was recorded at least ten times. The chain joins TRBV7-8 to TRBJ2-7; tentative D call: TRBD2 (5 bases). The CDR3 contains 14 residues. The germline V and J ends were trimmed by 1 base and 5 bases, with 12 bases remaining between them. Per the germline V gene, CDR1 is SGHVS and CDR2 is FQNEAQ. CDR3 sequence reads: CASSLEYTGNEQYF. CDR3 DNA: TGTGCCAGCAGCTTAGAATATACGGGGAACGAGCAGTACTTC.